This entry is about one T cell receptor beta chain. These data are taken from a study of blood T cell repertoires in COVID-19. Overall study: Spain, Italy and the United States supplied samples that represented acute and convalescent COVID-19. T cells, B-cell-depleted T cells, or PBMCs supplied cDNA or gDNA.

The CDR3 loop spans 16 amino acids. Germline V gene data show CDR1 as KGHDR and CDR2 as SFDVKD. Trimming took 2 bases from V and 0 from J; bases not matched to a gene: 0. Per the original methods: Quantification of nucleated cells was approximated via reference gene primer amplification. Using immunoSEQ multiplex PCR, the repertoire was profiled, and TCRdb retains in-frame clones only, with some absent. V and J calls plus clone size are reproduced from that table; the DNA served to infer D and trimming. The sample contains some 150,000 clones, more than 80% of which appear only once. The sequenced material came from peripheral blood. This chain connects TRBV24-1 to TRBJ2-1; TRBD2 aligns across 10 bases. This TCR was sampled from a human donor with acute or convalescent COVID-19. The donor label of this sample is uncertain. CDR3 loop: CATSDSSGSSYNEQFF. Here the CDR3 DNA reads TGTGCCACCAGTGATTCTAGCGGGAGCTCCTACAATGAGCAGTTCTTC.